The 19 T cell receptor beta chains in this list originate from one sample, sequenced in a study of T cells in Graves' hyperthyroidism and ophthalmopathy. RNA transcripts served as the template for amplifying TCR beta CDR3 regions. The TCR CDR3 was amplified in a first-round RT-PCR using the HTBI primer set. TCRdb fed the multiplex PCR reads into MiXCR, producing one record per CDR3 protein. This sample has 300,000 to 450,000 distinct CDR3 sequences; 13% occur once, and the top ten carry less than 25%. The sample was blood. The receptors here all came from a man aged 25 to 40 with Graves' hyperthyroidism that later progressed to Graves' ophthalmopathy.

Notes on this clonotype: A read error may be the cause here, since a much bigger clone is one base away. V usage is TRBV12-3 or TRBV12-4 and J usage is TRBJ2-1; D perhaps matches TRBD2 (5 bases). V lost 1 base and J 8 bases, leaving 15 bases between the germline ends. This CDR3 contains 15 residues. The CDR3 DNA reads TGTGCCAGCAGTTTAGGGGAGCCCCTGAGCGATGAGCAGTTCTTC. Translating gives CASSLGEPLSDEQFF.

This clonotype was detected only a few times. V gene TRBV6-1 combines with J gene TRBJ1-2, with TRBD1 matching over 12 bases. From germline, CDR1 is MNHNS and CDR2 SASEGT. The CDR3 is made up of 14 amino acids. The CDR3 nucleotides read TGTGCTACCCTCAGGGACAGGGGGCCGGGGGGCTACACCTTC. Protein: CATLRDRGPGGYTF.

This clonotype was detected many times. This sequence joins TRBV11-2 and TRBJ1-4; 11 bases match TRBD1. This CDR3 spans 14 amino acids. J gave up 7 bases and V 6 bases, and 4 bases lay outside the gene matches. Per the germline V gene, CDR1 is SGHAT and CDR2 is FQNNGV. This CDR3 reads CASRRTGGGEKLFF. CDR3 sequence (DNA): TGTGCCAGCAGAAGGACAGGGGGCGGTGAAAAACTGTTTTTT.

This clonotype showed up many times. The J gene is TRBJ1-5, the V gene TRBV28, with D hard to call. V dropped 5 bases and J dropped 5 bases, with 13 bases sitting between them. The CDR3 has 14 residues. CDR1 MDHEN and CDR2 SYDVKM come from the germline V gene. The CDR3 is CASSTRDAYQPQHF. CDR3 DNA: TGTGCCAGCAGTACCCGTGACGCTTATCAGCCCCAGCATTTT.

This clonotype showed up many times. Here the CDR3 reads CASGIDLFPDRGDNEKLFF. In nucleotides, the CDR3 is TGTGCTAGTGGTATCGACCTGTTTCCCGACAGGGGTGATAATGAAAAACTGTTTTTT. This chain connects TRBV12-5 to TRBJ1-4, with 8 bases that match TRBD1. The V segment lost 5 bases and the J segment 4 bases; nucleotides outside the gene matches: 18. The CDR3 loop spans 19 amino acids. Germline CDR1 reads LGHNT; CDR2 reads FRNRAP.

Many counts were recorded for this clonotype. This chain connects TRBV20-1 to TRBJ2-7; no clear D gene. Deletions cut 0 bases from V and 3 bases from J, with 12 bases between. CDR1 and CDR2 from the germline V gene are DFQATT and SNEGSKA (reference sequence). The CDR3 runs 14 residues. The CDR3 loop is CSARDPVVDYEQYF. The DNA of the CDR3 is TGCAGTGCTAGAGATCCTGTGGTTGACTACGAGCAGTACTTC.

J is TRBJ2-1 and V is TRBV20-1; no clear D gene. Trimming stripped 6 bases from V and 10 bases from J, with 16 bases between. The CDR3 is made up of 12 amino acids. Per the germline V gene, CDR1 is DFQATT and CDR2 is SNEGSKA (reference sequence). CDR3 sequence (DNA): TGCAGTGCCATCGGAGACGTAGGGGAGCAGTTCTTC. Its translation: CSAIGDVGEQFF.

Ten or more counts support this clonotype. The V and J genes are TRBV7-6 and TRBJ2-3; the D call may be TRBD1 or TRBD2 (5 bases each). The CDR3 is 15 amino acids. Germline CDR1 is SGHVS and CDR2 is FNYEAQ. The V end was cut by 1 base, the J end by 6 bases, with 14 bases between. CDR3 residues: CASSLVGRGADTQYF. In DNA form, the CDR3 reads TGTGCCAGCAGCTTAGTAGGCAGAGGGGCCGATACGCAGTATTTT. Combining the CDR3 with reference TRBV7-6 and TRBJ2-3 gives the whole variable domain GAGVSQSPRYKVTKRGQDVALRCDPISGHVSLYWYRQALGQGPEFLTYFNYEAQQDKSGLPNDRFSAERPEGSISTLTIQRTEQRDSAMYRCASSLVGRGADTQYFGPGTRLTVL.

The chain combines TRBV10-3 with TRBJ2-1; 16 positions agree with TRBD2. CDR3 length equals 16 residues. In germline, CDR1 is ENHRY, CDR2 SYGVKD. V shed 6 bases, J shed 2 bases, and the junction held 1 base outside the gene matches. The CDR3 here is CAIRGLAGGTYNEQFF. DNA of the CDR3: TGTGCCATCAGGGGACTAGCGGGGGGGACCTACAATGAGCAGTTCTTC.

This clonotype was recorded many times. V and J are TRBV7-9 and TRBJ2-2; 9 nucleotides line up with TRBD1. The length of the CDR3 is 17 residues. CDR1 SEHNR and CDR2 FQNEAQ come from the germline V gene (reference sequence). The V segment lost 2 bases and the J segment 3 bases; nucleotides outside the gene matches: 7. The CDR3 DNA sequence: TGTGCCAGCAGCTTAATGCCACAGGGGGCGGACACCGGGGAGCTGTTTTTT. The encoded protein is CASSLMPQGADTGELFF.

The chain joins TRBV27 to TRBJ2-1; D may correspond to TRBD1 or TRBD2 (6 bases each). The CDR3 extends over 14 amino acids. V was shortened by 3 bases and J by 4 bases, with 10 bases between the two germline ends. CDR1 is MNHEY, CDR2 SMNVEV, per germline (reference sequence). The DNA of the CDR3 is TGTGCCAGCAGTTTCGGGGGCGAATACAATGAGCAGTTCTTC. This gives the protein CASSFGGEYNEQFF.

This clonotype has ten or more counts. The CDR3 here is CASSESGELFF. In nucleotides, the CDR3 is TGTGCCAGCAGTGAATCCGGGGAGCTGTTTTTT. The genes are TRBV2 and TRBJ2-2; no definite D call. CDR3 size: 11 residues. V dropped 2 bases and J dropped 6 bases, with 1 base sitting between them. In germline, CDR1 is SNHLY, CDR2 FYNNEI.

This clonotype has just a few counts. The chain uses TRBV5-1 and TRBJ1-6; D remains unclear. CDR3 length: 16 amino acids. The V gene's germline CDR1 is SGHRS and CDR2 YFSETQ. Trimming took 0 bases from V and 10 from J, leaving 17 bases between them. The CDR3 DNA sequence: TGCGCCAGCAGCTTGGAAATAGGACTGGGTCGGTCACCCCTCCACTTT. Its translation is CASSLEIGLGRSPLHF.

The sample holds a few counts of this clonotype. V usage is TRBV20-1 and J usage is TRBJ1-2; 8 positions match TRBD1. This CDR3 has 14 amino acids. After removal of 2 bases from V and 3 bases from J, the junction contained 5 bases not matched to a gene. CDR1 DFQATT and CDR2 SNEGSKA come from the germline V gene (reference sequence). Here the CDR3 reads CSARKDRGDYGYTF. For the CDR3, the DNA is TGCAGTGCTAGAAAAGACAGGGGAGACTATGGCTACACCTTC.

In its sample, this clonotype was seen many times. This rearrangement joins TRBV11-2 to TRBJ2-3, with D maybe TRBD1 (5 bases). The V gene's germline CDR1 is SGHAT and CDR2 FQNNGV. This CDR3 region has 16 residues. V lost 1 base and J 2 bases, leaving 13 bases between the germline ends. DNA for the CDR3: TGTGCCAGCAGCTTAGGGCGGACATCATACACAGATACGCAGTATTTT. This translates into CASSLGRTSYTDTQYF.

This clonotype occurred a few times. This sequence joins TRBV7-9 and TRBJ1-3; D not resolved. V was clipped by 4 bases and J by 1 base, with 8 bases between them. Germline values: CDR1 SEHNR, CDR2 FQNEAQ (reference sequence). CDR3 size: 14 residues. The CDR3 DNA reads as TGTGCCAGCAGCTCCCTTTCATCTGGAAACACCATATATTTT. Its translation is CASSSLSSGNTIYF.

The chain employs TRBV6-1 and TRBJ1-5; D is ambiguous. V dropped 1 base and J dropped 2 bases, with 6 bases sitting between them. CDR3 length: 14 residues. Germline values: CDR1 MNHNS, CDR2 SASEGT. CDR3 in amino acids: CASSEGNRNQPQHF. The DNA of the CDR3 is TGTGCCAGCAGTGAAGGGAACCGCAATCAGCCCCAGCATTTT.

The chain links TRBV5-8 to TRBJ2-2, with D perhaps matching TRBD1 or TRBD2 (5 bases each). V lost 4 bases, J lost 2 bases, and 18 bases lay in between. This CDR3 spans 17 amino acids. Germline-derived CDR1 and CDR2 are SGHTS and YDEGEE. CDR3 sequence: CASSPGTDSSNTGELFF. CDR3 nucleotides: TGTGCCAGCAGCCCGGGGACGGATAGTTCCAACACCGGGGAGCTGTTTTTT.

This clonotype was observed at least ten times. V is TRBV20-1 and J is TRBJ1-5; unclear D gene. The germline CDR1 and CDR2 sequences are DFQATT and SNEGSKA (reference sequence). The germline V and J ends were trimmed by 0 bases and 6 bases, with 12 bases remaining between them. This CDR3 region has 14 residues. The CDR3 DNA reads TGCAGTGCTAGAGATTTCACAGAAGCTCAGCCCCAGCATTTT. Encoded protein: CSARDFTEAQPQHF.